This T cell receptor (beta chain) stems from a study of blood T cell repertoires in COVID-19. Those who participated ranged in age from about 18 to 95 years and resided in about two dozen US areas. Membership in each cohort depended on participant-reported clinical history. Original data processing: Reference gene primer amplification in the assay estimated nucleated cell counts. Assay used: immunoSEQ multiplex PCR; TCRdb lists only in-frame clones, some missing. Clone size and the V and J calls come from that table; the DNA yielded D and trimming. The sample lists a few hundred thousand clones, 90% occurring once. This CDR3 comprises 14 residues. Trimming took 6 bases from V and 4 from J; bases not matched to a gene: 7. The germline V gene has CDR1 MGHRA and CDR2 YSYEKL.

The rearrangement links TRBV4-1 to TRBJ1-1; the match to TRBD1 covers 8 bases. This receptor was identified in a young woman with acute COVID-19. The sequenced sample was PBMCs or T cells enriched from blood (not recorded which). Written as DNA, the CDR3 is TGCGCCAGCAGGCCAGGGGGCGGTGGCACTGAAGCTTTCTTT. It translates to CASRPGGGGTEAFF.